This TCR beta chain comes out of a study of CD8 T cells in Susac syndrome. RNA, at about 0.45 to 1 ug, was reverse transcribed with random hexamers. TCRdb passed the immunoSEQ multiplex PCR reads through MiXCR, listing each CDR3 protein once. The table shows about 200,000 distinct CDR3 sequences, with around 95% occurring only once. This CDR3 is 12 amino acids long. The V gene lost 5 bases and the J gene lost 3 bases, with 8 bases spanning the gap. From blood CD8+ and CD4+ T cells, TCR beta sequences were generated. Healthy donors constituted the controls, which were matched for age and sex. Both CD4+ and CD8+ T cells were negatively isolated, and TEMRA cells underwent FACS enrichment.

The source is a human donor in good health. The gene calls are TRBV12-3 or TRBV12-4 and TRBJ2-7, with no clear D. Source material: CD4+ T cells from PBMCs. The CDR3 bases are TGTGCCAGCAGTGAATCTAGCTACGAGCAGTACGTC. Translation gives CASSESSYEQYV.